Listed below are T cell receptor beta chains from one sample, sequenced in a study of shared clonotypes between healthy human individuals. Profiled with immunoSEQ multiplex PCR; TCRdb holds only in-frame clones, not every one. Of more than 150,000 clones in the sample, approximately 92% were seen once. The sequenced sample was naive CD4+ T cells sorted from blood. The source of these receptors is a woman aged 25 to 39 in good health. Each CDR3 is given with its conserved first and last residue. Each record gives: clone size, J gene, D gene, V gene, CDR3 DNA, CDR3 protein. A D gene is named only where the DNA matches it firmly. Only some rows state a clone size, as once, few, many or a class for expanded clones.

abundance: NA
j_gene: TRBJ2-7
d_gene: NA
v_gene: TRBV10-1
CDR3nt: TGCGCCAGCAGTGCGGGCTACGAGCAGTACTTC
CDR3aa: CASSAGYEQYF

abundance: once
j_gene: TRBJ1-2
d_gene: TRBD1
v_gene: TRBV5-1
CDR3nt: TGCGCCAGCAGCGCAGAGGACAGGGGCCGCTATGGCTACACCTTC
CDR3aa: CASSAEDRGRYGYTF

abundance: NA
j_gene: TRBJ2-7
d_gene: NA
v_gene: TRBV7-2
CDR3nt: TGTGCCAGCACCCACGCAGGCCGGAAGACGTCCGACGAGCAGTACTTC
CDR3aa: CASTHAGRKTSDEQYF

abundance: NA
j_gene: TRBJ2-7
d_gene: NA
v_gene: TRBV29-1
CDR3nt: TGCAGCGGGGGCGCGGGGCAGGGAGGCGAGCAGTACTTC
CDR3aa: CSGGAGQGGEQYF

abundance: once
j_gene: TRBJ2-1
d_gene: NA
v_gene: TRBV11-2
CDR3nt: TGTGCCAGCAGCTTAGCTACAGGGAGAAATGAGCAGTTCTTC
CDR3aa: CASSLATGRNEQFF

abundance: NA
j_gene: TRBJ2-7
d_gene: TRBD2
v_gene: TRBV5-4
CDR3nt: TGTGCCAGCAGCAGGGACCTAGCGGGAGCCCGCGAGCAGTACTTC
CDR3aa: CASSRDLAGAREQYF

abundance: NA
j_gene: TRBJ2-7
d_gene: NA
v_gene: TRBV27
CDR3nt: TGTGCCAGCACCGGGAGTAAGGTGCAGTACTTC
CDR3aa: CASTGSKVQYF

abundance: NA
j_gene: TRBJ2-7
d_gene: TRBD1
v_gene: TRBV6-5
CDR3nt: TGTGCCAGCAATGGACAGGGGAAGGTCGAGCAGTACTTC
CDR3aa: CASNGQGKVEQYF

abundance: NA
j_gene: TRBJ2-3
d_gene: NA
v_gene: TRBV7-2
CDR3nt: TGTGCCAGCAGCTTAGCGTTGACAGGCACAGATACGCAGTATTTT
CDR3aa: CASSLALTGTDTQYF

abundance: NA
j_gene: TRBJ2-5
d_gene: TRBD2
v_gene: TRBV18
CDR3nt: TGTGCCAGCTCACCAAGCAGCGCCAGCGGGAGGGGTACGGAGACCCAGTACTTC
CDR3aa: CASSPSSASGRGTETQYF

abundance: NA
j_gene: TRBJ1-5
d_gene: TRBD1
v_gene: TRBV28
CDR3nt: TGTGCCAGCAGTTCGGAGACAGGGGAAAGTCAGCCCCAGCATTTT
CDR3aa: CASSSETGESQPQHF

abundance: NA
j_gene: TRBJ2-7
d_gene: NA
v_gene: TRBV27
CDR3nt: TGTGCCAGCACCTCTAGGGGCGGGGGCGACGAGCAGTACTTC
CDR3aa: CASTSRGGGDEQYF

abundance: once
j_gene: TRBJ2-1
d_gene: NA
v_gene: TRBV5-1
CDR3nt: TGCGCCAGCTGCCGGGAGCCCTACAATGAGCAGTTCTTC
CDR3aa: CASCREPYNEQFF

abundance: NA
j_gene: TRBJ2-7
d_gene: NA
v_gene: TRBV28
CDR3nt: TGTGCCAGCAGTTTACAGGGGAAAACCTACGAGCAGTACTTC
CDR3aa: CASSLQGKTYEQYF

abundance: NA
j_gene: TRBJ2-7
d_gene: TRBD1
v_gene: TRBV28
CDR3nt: TGTGCCAGCAGTCCTCCGGGACAGGCCCCCTACGAGCAGTACTTC
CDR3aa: CASSPPGQAPYEQYF

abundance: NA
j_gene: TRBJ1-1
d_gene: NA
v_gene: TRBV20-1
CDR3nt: TGCAGTGCCGCCCAAGAGACTGAAGCTTTCTTT
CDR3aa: CSAAQETEAFF

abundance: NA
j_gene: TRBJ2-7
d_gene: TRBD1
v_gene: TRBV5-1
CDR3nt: TGCGCCAGCAGCCCCTCGGGACAGGGGGATAAATACGAGCAGTACTTC
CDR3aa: CASSPSGQGDKYEQYF

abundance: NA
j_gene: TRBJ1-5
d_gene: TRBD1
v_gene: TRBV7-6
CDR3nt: TGTGCCAGCAGCCCACCGGGACAGGGGGCCGATCAGCCCCAGCATTTT
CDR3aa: CASSPPGQGADQPQHF

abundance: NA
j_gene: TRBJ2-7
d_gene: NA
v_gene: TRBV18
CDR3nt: TGTGCCAGCTCAGGAGGGGGCGACTACGAGCAGTACTTC
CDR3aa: CASSGGGDYEQYF

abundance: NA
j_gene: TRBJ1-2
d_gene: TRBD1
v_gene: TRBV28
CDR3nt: TGTGCCAGCAGCCTACCTTCTCCTTATACAGGGGGCATGTATGGCTACACCTTC
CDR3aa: CASSLPSPYTGGMYGYTF

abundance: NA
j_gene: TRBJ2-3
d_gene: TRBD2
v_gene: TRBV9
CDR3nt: TGTGCCAGCAGCTTAAGACTAGCGTCCGATACGCAGTATTTT
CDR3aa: CASSLRLASDTQYF

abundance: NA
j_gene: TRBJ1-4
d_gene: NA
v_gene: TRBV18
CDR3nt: TGTGCCAGCTCACCGCAGATTCGGGACTTTCCGACTAATGAAAAACTGTTTTTT
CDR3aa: CASSPQIRDFPTNEKLFF

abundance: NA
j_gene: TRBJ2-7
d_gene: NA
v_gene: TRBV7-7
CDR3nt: TGTGCCAGCAGCCGTTTTGGACAGTCCGAGCAGTACTTC
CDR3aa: CASSRFGQSEQYF

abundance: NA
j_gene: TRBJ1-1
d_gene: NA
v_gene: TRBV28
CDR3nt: TGTGCCAGCAGTCCCAGGGGTACCCCCCGGGGGAACACTGAAGCTTTCTTT
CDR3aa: CASSPRGTPRGNTEAFF

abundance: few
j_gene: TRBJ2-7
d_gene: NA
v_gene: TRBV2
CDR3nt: TGTGCCAGCAAGAGGCGGGGTGTCACCTACGAGCAGTACTTC
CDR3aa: CASKRRGVTYEQYF

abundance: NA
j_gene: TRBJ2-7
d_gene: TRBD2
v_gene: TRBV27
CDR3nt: TGTGCCAGCAGTCCAGGACTAGGGAACTACGAGCAGTACTTC
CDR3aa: CASSPGLGNYEQYF

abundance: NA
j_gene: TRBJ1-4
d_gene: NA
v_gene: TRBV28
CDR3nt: TGTGCCAGCAGTCCGGGCGGATTCCTGGGGAAAAAACTGTTTTTT
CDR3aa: CASSPGGFLGKKLFF

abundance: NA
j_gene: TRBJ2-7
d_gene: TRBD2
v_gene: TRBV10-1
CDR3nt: TGCGCCAGCAGTGCTAGCGGGTCTTTGGGCGAGCAGTACTTC
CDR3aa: CASSASGSLGEQYF

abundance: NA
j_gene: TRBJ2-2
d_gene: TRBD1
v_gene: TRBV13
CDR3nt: TGTGCCAGCAGCTTGCGGACAGGGGCCGGGGAGCTGTTTTTT
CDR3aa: CASSLRTGAGELFF

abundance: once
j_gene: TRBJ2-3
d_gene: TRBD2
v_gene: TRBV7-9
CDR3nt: TGTGCCAGCAGCTTAGCGGGAGGGACAGATACGCAGTATTTT
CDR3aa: CASSLAGGTDTQYF

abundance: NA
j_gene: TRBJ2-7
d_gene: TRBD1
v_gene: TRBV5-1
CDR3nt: TGCGCCAGCAGCTCACCATCGACCAGACCCGACTCAGGGGGCACCTACGAGCAGTACTTC
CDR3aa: CASSSPSTRPDSGGTYEQYF

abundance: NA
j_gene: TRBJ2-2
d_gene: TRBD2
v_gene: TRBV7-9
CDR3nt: TGTGCCAGCAGCCCAATAGCGGGAGTTATCGGGGAGCTGTTTTTT
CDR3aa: CASSPIAGVIGELFF

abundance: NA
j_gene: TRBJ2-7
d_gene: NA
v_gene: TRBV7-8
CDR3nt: TGTGCCAGCAGCTTAGGGGTTAGAAGCCACGAGCAGTACTTC
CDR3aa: CASSLGVRSHEQYF

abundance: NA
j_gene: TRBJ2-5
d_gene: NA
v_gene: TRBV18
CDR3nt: TGTGCCAGCTCACCACCGGGACTTCAAGAGACCCAGTACTTC
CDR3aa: CASSPPGLQETQYF

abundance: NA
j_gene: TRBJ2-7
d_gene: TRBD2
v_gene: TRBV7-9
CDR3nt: TGTGCCAGCAGCCCCGGACTAGCGGGAGCCTACGAGCAGTACTTC
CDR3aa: CASSPGLAGAYEQYF

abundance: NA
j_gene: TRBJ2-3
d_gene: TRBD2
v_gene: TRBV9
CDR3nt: TGTGCCAGCAGCTGGACTAGCAGCACAGATACGCAGTATTTT
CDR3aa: CASSWTSSTDTQYF

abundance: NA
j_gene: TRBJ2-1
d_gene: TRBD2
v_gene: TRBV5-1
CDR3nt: TGCGCCAGCAGCTTGGCCAATGGGGGGGTTGATGAGCAGTTCTTC
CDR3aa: CASSLANGGVDEQFF

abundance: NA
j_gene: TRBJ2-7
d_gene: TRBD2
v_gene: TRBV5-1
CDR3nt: TGCGCCAGCAGCTTGGGACTAGCGGGAGGTTACGAGCAGTACTTC
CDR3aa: CASSLGLAGGYEQYF

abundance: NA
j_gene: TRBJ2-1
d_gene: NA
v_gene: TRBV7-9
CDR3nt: TGTGCCAGCAGCGTAGAAGATTCTGGATATCCGTTCTTC
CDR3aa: CASSVEDSGYPFF

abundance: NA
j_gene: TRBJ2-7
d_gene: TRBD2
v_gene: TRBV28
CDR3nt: TGTGCCAGCAGTTTATCCCCGGGACTAGCGGGATCCGAGCAGTACTTC
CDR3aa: CASSLSPGLAGSEQYF

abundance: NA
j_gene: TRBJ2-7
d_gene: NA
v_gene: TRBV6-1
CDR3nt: TGTGCCAGCAGTGAACGTTGGACAGCTTCCTACGAGCAGTACTTC
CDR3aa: CASSERWTASYEQYF

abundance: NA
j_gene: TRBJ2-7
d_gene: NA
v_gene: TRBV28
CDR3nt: TGTGCCAGCATCCCAGGACTGGCGCCCTCCGAGCAGTACTTC
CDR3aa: CASIPGLAPSEQYF